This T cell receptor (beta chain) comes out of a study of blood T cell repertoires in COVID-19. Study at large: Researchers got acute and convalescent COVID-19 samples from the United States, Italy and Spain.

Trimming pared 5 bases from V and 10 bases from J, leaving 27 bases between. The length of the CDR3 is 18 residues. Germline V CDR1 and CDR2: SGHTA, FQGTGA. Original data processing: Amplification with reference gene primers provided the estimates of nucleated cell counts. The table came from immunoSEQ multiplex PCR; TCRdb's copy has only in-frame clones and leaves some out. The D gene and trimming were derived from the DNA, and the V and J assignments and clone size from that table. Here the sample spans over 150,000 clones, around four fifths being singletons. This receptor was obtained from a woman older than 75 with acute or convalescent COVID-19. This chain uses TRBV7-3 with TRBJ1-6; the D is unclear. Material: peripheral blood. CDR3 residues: CASSRTRSHSTSVSPLHF. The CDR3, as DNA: TGTGCCAGCAGCAGAACACGCTCCCATTCAACAAGTGTATCACCCCTCCACTTT.